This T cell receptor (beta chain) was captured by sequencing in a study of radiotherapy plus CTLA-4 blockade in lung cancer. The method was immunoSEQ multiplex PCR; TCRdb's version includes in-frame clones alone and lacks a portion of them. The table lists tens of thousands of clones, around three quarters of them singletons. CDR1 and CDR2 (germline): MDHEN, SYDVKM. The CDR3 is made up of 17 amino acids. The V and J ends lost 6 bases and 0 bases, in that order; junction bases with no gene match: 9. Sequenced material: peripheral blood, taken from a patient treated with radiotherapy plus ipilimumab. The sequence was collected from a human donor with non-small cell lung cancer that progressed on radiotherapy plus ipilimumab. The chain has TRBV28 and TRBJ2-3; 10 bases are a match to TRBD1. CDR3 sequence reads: CASSGTGATPSTDTQYF. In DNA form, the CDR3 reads TGTGCCAGCAGCGGGACAGGGGCTACACCTAGCACAGATACGCAGTATTTT. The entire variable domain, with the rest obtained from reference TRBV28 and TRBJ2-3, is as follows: DVKVTQSSRYLVKRTGEKVFLECVQDMDHENMFWYRQDPGLGLRLIYFSYDVKMKEKGDIPEGYSVSREKKERFSLILESASTNQTSMYLCASSGTGATPSTDTQYFGPGTRLTVL.